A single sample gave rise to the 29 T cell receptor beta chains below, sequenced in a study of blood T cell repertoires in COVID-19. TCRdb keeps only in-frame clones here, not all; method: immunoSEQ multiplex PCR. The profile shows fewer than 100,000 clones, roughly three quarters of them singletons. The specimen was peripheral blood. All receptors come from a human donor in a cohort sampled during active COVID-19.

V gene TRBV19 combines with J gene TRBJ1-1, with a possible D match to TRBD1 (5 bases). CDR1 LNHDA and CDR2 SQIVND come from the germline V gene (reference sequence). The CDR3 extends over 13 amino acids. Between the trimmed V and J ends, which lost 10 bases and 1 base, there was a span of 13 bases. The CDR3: CATSRQRNTEAFF. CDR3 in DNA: TGTGCCACTTCAAGACAGAGGAACACTGAAGCTTTCTTT.

CDR3: CTSSQGTWTSGSINIQYF. In DNA, the CDR3 is TGCACCAGCAGCCAGGGGACGTGGACTAGCGGGAGTATAAACATTCAGTACTTC. The chain has TRBV1 and TRBJ2-4; TRBD2 is the table's D call and was not checked against the DNA. TRBV1 is listed as a pseudogene. The CDR3 runs to 18 residues.

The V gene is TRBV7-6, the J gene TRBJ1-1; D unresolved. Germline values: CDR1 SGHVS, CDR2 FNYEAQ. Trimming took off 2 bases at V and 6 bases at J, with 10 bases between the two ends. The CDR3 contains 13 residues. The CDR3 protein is CASSLPDGSEAFF. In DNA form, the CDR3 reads TGTGCCAGCAGCTTACCAGACGGGTCTGAAGCTTTCTTT.

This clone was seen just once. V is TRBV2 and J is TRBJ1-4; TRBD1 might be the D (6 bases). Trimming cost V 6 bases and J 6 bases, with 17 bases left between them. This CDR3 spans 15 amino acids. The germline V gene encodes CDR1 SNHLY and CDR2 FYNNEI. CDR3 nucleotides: TGTGCCAGCAGGGGATTTACAGGGTTCGATGAAAAACTGTTTTTT. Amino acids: CASRGFTGFDEKLFF.

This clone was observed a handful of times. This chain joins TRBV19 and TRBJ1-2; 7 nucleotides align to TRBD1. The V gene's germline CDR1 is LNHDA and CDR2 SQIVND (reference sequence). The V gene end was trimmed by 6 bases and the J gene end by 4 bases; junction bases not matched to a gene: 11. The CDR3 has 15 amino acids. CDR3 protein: CASSPQGRESYGYTF. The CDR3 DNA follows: TGTGCCAGTAGCCCACAGGGGCGTGAAAGCTATGGCTACACCTTC.

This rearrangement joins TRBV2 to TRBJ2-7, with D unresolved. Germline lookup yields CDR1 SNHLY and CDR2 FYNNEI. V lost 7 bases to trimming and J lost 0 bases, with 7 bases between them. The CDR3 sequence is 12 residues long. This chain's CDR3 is CASNFGSYEQYF. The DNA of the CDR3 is TGTGCCAGCAATTTCGGCTCCTACGAGCAGTACTTC.

As DNA, the CDR3 is TGTGCCAGCAGTGAAAGGGGTCTAGCGGGAGACCAAGAGACCCAGTACTTC. It codes for CASSERGLAGDQETQYF. This chain connects TRBV6-1 to TRBJ2-5, with 10 positions matching TRBD2. CDR1 and CDR2 from the germline V gene are MNHNS and SASEGT. The CDR3 contains 17 residues. The V segment lost 2 bases and the J segment 0 bases; nucleotides outside the gene matches: 6.

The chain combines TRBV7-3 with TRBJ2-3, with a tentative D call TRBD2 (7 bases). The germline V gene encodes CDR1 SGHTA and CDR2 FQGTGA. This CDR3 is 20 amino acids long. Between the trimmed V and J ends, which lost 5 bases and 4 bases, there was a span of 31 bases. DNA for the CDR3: TGTGCCAGCAGCCCGGGGGGCCAGCCCGACCCCAGAATTAACCCAGATACGCAGTATTTT. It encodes CASSPGGQPDPRINPDTQYF.

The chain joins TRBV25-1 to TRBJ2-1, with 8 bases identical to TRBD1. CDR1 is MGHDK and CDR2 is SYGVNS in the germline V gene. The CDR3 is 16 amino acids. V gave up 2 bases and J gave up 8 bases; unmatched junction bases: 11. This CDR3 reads CASSETGTGRTDEQFF. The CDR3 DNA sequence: TGTGCCAGCAGTGAAACTGGGACAGGACGGACAGATGAGCAGTTCTTC. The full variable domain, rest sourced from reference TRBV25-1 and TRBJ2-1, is EADIYQTPRYLVIGTGKKITLECSQTMGHDKMYWYQQDPGMELHLIHYSYGVNSTEKGDLSSESTVSRIRTEHFPLTLESARPSHTSQYLCASSETGTGRTDEQFFGPGTRLTVL.

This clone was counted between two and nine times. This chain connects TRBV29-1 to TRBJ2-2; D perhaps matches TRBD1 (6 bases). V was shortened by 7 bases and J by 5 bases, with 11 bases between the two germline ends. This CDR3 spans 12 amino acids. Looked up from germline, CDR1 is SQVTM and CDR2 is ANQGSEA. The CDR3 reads CSGGGHTGELFF. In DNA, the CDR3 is TGCAGCGGTGGGGGACATACCGGGGAGCTGTTTTTT.

CDR3: CASSKAGVFYGYTF. The CDR3 DNA reads as TGTGCCAGCAGTAAGGCAGGGGTTTTTTATGGCTACACCTTC. The gene calls are TRBV25-1 and TRBJ1-2, with D possibly being TRBD1 (6 bases). CDR1 is MGHDK and CDR2 is SYGVNS in the germline V gene. The CDR3 consists of 14 residues. V was clipped by 5 bases and J by 5 bases, with 15 bases between them.

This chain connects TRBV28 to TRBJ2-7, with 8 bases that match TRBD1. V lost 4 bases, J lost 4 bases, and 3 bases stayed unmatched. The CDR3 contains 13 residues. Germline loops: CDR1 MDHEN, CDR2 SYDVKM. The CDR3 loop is CASSSGQGYEQYF. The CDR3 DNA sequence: TGTGCCAGCAGTTCAGGACAGGGTTACGAGCAGTACTTC.

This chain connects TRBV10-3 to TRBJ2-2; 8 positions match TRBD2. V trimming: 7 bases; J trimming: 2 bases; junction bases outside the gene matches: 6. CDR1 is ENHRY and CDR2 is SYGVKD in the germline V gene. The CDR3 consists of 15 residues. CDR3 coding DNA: TGTGCCATCAAACCGGGACTAGAAAACACCGGGGAGCTGTTTTTT. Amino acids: CAIKPGLENTGELFF.

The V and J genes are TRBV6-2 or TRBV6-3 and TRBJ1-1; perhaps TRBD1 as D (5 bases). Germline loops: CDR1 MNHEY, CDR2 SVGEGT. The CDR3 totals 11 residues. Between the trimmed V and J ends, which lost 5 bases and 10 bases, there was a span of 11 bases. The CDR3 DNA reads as TGTGCCAGCAGTAGACCCGGGGGAGCTTTCTTT. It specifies CASSRPGGAFF.

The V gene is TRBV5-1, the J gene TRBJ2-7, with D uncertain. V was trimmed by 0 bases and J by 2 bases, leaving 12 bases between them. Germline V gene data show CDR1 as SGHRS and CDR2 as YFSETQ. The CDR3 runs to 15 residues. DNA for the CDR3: TGCGCCAGCAGCTTGGGGGCAGGTCCCACCTACGAGCAGTACTTC. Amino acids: CASSLGAGPTYEQYF.

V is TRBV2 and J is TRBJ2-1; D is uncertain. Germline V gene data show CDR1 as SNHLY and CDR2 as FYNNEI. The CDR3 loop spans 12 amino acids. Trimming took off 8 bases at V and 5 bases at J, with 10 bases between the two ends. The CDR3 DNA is TGTGCCAGCGAGAAAGTGAACAATGAGCAGTTCTTC. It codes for CASEKVNNEQFF.

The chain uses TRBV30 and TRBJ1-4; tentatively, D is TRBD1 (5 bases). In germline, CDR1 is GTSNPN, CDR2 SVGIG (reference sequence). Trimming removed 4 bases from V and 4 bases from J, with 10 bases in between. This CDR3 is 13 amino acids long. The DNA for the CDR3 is TGTGCCTGGAAGCGCCAGGGTAATGAAAAACTGTTTTTT. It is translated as CAWKRQGNEKLFF. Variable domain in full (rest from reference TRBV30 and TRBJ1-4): SQTIHQWPATLVQPVGSPLSLECTVEGTSNPNLYWYRQAAGRGLQLLFYSVGIGQISSEVPQNLSASRPQDRQFILSSKKLLLSDSGFYLCAWKRQGNEKLFFGSGTQLSVL.

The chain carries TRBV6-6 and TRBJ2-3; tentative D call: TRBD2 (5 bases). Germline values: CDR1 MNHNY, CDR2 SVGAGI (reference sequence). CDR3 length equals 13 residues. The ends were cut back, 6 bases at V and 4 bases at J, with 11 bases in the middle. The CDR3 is CASSSPGADTQYF. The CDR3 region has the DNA TGTGCCAGCAGCTCACCCGGGGCAGATACGCAGTATTTT.

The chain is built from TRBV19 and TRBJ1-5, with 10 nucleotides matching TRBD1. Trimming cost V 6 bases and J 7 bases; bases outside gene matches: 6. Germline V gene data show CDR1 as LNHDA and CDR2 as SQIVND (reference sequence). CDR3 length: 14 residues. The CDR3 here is CASSPGQGWQPQHF. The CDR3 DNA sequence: TGTGCCAGTAGCCCGGGACAGGGGTGGCAGCCCCAGCATTTT.

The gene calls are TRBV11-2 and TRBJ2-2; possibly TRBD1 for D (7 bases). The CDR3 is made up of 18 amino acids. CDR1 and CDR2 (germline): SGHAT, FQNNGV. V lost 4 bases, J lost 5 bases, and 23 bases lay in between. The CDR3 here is CASSSRGDQGGGTGELFF. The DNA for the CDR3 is TGTGCCAGCAGCTCCCGAGGGGACCAGGGGGGCGGGACCGGGGAGCTGTTTTTT.

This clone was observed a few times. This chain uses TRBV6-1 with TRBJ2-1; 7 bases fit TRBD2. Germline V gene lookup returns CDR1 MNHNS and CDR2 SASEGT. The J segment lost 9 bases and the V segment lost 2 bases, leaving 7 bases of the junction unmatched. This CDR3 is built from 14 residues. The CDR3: CASSELAELGEQFF. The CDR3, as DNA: TGTGCCAGCAGTGAACTAGCGGAGCTGGGTGAGCAGTTCTTC.

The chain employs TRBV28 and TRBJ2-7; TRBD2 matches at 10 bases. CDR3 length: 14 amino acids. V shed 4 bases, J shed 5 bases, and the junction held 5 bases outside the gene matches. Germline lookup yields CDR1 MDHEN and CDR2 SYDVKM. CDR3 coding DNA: TGTGCCAGCAGTTCTAGCGGGAGTCTCCACGAGCAGTACTTC. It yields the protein CASSSSGSLHEQYF.

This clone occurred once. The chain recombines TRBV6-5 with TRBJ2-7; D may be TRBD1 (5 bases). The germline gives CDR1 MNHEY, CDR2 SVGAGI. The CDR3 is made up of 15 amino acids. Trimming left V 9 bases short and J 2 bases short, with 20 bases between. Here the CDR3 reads CASFPVQGGAYEQYF. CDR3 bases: TGTGCCAGTTTTCCGGTGCAGGGTGGCGCCTACGAGCAGTACTTC.

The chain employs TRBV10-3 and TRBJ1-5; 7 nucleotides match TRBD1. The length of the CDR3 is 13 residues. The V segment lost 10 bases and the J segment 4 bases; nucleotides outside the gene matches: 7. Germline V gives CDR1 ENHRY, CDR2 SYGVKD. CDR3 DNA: TGTGCCACCACCGGGACAGAAAATCAGCCCCAGCATTTT. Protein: CATTGTENQPQHF.

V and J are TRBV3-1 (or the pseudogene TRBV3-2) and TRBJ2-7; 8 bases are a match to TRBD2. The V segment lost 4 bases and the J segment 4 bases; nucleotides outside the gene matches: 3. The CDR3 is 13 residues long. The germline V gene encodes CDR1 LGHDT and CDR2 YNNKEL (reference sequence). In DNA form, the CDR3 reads TGTGCCAGCAGCCCCCCGGGGGGGTACGAGCAGTACTTC. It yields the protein CASSPPGGYEQYF.

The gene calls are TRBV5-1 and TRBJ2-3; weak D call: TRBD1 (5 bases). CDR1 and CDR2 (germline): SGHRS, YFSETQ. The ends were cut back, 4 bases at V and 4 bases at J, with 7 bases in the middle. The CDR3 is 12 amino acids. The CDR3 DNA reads TGCGCCAGCAGCCAGACAGCAGATACGCAGTATTTT. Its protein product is CASSQTADTQYF.

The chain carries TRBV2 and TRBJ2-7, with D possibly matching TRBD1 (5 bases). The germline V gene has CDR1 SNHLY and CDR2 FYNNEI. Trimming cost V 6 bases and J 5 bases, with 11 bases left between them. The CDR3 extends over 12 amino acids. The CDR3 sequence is CASRQVIHEQYF. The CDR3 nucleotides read TGTGCCAGCAGACAGGTTATCCACGAGCAGTACTTC.

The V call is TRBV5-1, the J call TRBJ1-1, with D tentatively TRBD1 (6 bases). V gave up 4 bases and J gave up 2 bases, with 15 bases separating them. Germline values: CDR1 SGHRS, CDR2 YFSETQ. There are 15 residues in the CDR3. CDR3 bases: TGCGCCAGCAGCAGCCAAGACAGGCTAAACACTGAAGCTTTCTTT. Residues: CASSSQDRLNTEAFF.

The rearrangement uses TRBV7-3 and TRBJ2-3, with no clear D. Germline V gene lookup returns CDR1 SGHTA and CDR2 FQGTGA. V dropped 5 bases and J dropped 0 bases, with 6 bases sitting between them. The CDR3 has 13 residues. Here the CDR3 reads CASSSYSTDTQYF. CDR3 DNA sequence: TGTGCCAGCAGCAGCTACAGCACAGATACGCAGTATTTT.